Given below is one TCR beta chain in context. The CDR3 covers 14 residues. Germline CDR1 and CDR2: GTSNPN and SVGIG (reference sequence). Deletions cut 0 bases from V and 5 bases from J, with 10 bases between. The table came from immunoSEQ multiplex PCR; TCRdb's copy has only in-frame clones and leaves some out. The sample yields tens of thousands of clones, around nine tenths seen once. This entry belongs to a study of T cell responses to AZD1222 COVID-19 vaccine. The TCR comes from an adult who received the AZD1222 COVID-19 vaccine. Sequencing used peripheral blood, obtained 28 days after the second AZD1222 dose. The chain employs TRBV30 and TRBJ1-4; no clear D gene. The chain's CDR3 is CAWSVGAVNEKLFF. CDR3 nucleotide sequence: TGTGCCTGGAGTGTCGGAGCAGTAAATGAAAAACTGTTTTTT.